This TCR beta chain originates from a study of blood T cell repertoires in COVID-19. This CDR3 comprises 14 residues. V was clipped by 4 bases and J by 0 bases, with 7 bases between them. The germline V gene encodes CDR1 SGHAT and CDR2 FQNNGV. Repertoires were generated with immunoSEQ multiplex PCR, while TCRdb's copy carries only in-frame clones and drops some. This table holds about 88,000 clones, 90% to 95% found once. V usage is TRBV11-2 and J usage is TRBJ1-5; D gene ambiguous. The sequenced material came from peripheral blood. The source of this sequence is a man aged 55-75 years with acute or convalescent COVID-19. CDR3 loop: CASSSGDSNQPQHF. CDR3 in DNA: TGTGCCAGCAGCTCGGGTGATAGCAATCAGCCCCAGCATTTT.